This T cell receptor (beta chain) was observed in a study of chemoradiotherapy in HPV16-positive cancers (dated by TCRdb to the early 2020s). Background on the whole study: Using functional T-cell assays on cells from a couple of HPV16-positive patients, the researchers defined candidate HPV-specific T-cell clones and common TCR motifs. The study asked whether T-cell immunity against the HPV oncoproteins E6 and E7 changes during chemoradiotherapy and whether it affects survival. Next, the candidate HPV-specific TCRs and motifs were followed in TCR repertoires from around 93 patients with HPV-related cancers.

Libraries were prepared through the immunoSEQ multiplex PCR assay. TCRdb took over this immuneACCESS table, retaining in-frame rearrangements with V and J assigned. Such tables are incomplete; in checked studies, under half of the missing clones stem from an unresolved V gene, and the remainder is unexplained. Counted in this sample were around 550 clones; approximately 86% of them appeared once. The leading ten clones occupy 8% to 9% of the sample. Repertoires were sampled multiple times during chemoradiotherapy, which allowed clonal expansion in the tumor microenvironment to be followed. About this clone: No cognate antigen has been identified for it. Per-base quality was not reported, and no clone a single base away is much larger than it.

Sequences SGDLS (CDR1) and YYNGEE (CDR2) are obtained from the germline V gene. The CDR3 runs 12 amino acids, cysteine and phenylalanine included. Only the CDR3 portion is preserved as DNA: 36 bases, with reading frame beginning at the first base. The V end loses 1 base and the J end loses 3 bases, and a stretch of 2 bases separates them. Results and caveats for the whole study, not just this receptor: Expansion of candidate HPV-specific clones and E7-related TCR motifs was observed in the tumor microenvironment during treatment, whereas no such expansion was observed for non-HPV-specific T cells. Among HPV16-positive patients, expansion of HPV-responsive T cells during chemoradiotherapy was associated with better recurrence-free survival. The survival association was reported for HPV16-positive patients, and the functional definition of HPV-specific T cells was derived from only a couple of HPV16-positive patients.

This TCR was recovered from a human donor with HPV-associated anogenital cancer. The chain employs TRBV9 and TRBJ1-3; confidence is insufficient to name the D gene. The sample was tumor tissue, taken from a patient who underwent chemoradiotherapy. The DNA sequence reads TGTGCCAGCAGCGTAAGTGGAAACACCATATATTTT. Translated, it gives CASSVSGNTIYF. When the CDR3 is completed using the reference TRBV9 and TRBJ1-3 genes on either side, the full variable domain is DSGVTQTPKHLITATGQRVTLRCSPRSGDLSVYWYQQSLDQGLQFLIQYYNGEERAKGNILERFSAQQFPDLHSELNLSSLELGDSALYFCASSVSGNTIYFGEGSWLTVV.